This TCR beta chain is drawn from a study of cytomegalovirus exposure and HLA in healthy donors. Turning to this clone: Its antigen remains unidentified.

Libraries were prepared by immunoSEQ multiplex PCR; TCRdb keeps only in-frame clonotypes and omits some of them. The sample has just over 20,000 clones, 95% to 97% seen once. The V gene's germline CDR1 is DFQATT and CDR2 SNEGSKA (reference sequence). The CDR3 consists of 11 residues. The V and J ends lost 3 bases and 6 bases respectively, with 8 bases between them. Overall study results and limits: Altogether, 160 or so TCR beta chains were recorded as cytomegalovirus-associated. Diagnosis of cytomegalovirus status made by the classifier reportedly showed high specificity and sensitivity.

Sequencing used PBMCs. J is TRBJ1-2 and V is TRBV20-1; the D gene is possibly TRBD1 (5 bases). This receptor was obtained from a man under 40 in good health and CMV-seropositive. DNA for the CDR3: TGCAGTGCTAGGGGGGGAGATGGCTACACCTTC. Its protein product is CSARGGDGYTF.